The clone carrying this T cell receptor beta chain was detected many times. Its antigen is unidentified. This entry is derived from a study of human T cells and chemical hapten exposure. Notes on the study in general: The study found that DPC sensitization did not change TCRs above 1 in 1000 frequency.

In the library, unique molecular identifiers were attached to individual cDNA molecules. Each CDR3 protein gets one entry after TCRdb re-called the RACE reads with MiXCR. The table records some 38,000 distinct CDR3 sequences, roughly 7.2% of them present only once. Time point defined: pre-sensitization, week 0. As for treatment: therapeutic diphenylcyclopropenone sensitization with weekly scalp DPC. Trimming took off 0 bases at V and 6 bases at J, with 15 bases between the two ends. There are 16 residues in the CDR3. The germline V gene has CDR1 SGHRS and CDR2 YFSETQ. The sequence was obtained from a woman in her forties or fifties with alopecia areata. Some clones in this sample may be carry-over from other donors' samples. This chain links TRBV5-1 with TRBJ1-4; D is possibly TRBD1 (5 bases). The material sequenced was whole blood, taken in connection with sensitization to the hapten diphenylcyclopropenone (DPC). The CDR3 coding sequence is TGCGCCAGCAGCTTGGACTTCGGGACGGTGGATGAAAAACTGTTTTTT. This sequence encodes CASSLDFGTVDEKLFF.